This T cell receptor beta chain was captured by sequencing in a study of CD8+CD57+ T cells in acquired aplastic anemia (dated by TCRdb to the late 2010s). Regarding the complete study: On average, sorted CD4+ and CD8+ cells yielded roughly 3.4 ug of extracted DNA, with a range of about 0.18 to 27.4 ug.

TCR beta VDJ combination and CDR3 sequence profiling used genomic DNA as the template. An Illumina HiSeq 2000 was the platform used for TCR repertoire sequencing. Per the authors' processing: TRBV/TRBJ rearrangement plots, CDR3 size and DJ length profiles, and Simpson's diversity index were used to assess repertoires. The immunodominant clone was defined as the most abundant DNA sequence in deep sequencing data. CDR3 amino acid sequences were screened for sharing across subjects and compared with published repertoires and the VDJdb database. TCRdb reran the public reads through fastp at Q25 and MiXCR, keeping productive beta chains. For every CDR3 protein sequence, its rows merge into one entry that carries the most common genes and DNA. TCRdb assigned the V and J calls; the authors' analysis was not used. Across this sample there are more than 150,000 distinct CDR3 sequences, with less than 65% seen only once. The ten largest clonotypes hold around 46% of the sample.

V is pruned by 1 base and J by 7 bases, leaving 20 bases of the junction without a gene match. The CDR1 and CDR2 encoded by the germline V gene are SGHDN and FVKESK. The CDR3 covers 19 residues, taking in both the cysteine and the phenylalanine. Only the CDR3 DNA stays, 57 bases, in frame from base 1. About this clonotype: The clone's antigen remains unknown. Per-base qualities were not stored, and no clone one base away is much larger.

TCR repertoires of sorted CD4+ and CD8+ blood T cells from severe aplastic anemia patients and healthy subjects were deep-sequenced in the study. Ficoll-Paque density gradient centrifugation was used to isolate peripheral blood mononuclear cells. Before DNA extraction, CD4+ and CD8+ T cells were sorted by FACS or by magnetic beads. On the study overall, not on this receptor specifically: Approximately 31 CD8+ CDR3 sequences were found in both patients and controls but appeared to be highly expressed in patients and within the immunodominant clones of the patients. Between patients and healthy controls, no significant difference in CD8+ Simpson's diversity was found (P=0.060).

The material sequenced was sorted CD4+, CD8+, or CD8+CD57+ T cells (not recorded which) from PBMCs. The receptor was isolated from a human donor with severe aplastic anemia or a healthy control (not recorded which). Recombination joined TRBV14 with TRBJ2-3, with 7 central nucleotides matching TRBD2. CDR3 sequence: CASSQAQRGRELVQHTQYF. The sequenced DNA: TGTGCCAGCAGCCAAGCCCAGCGGGGCAGGGAGCTCGTTCAGCATACGCAGTATTTT.